This T cell receptor (beta chain) was sequenced during a study of shared clonotypes between healthy human individuals. Overall study: Three plates each covered CD4 naive and memory; CD8 naive two, CD8 memory one.

This clone was seen a single time. Here immunoSEQ multiplex PCR was the method, and the copy in TCRdb shows in-frame clones only, minus some. The sample holds fewer than 100,000 clones, roughly two thirds seen once. CDR3 size: 14 residues. V lost 4 bases to trimming and J lost 9 bases; unmatched junction nucleotides: 8. CDR1 is MGHRA and CDR2 is YSYEKL in the germline V gene. The chain recombines TRBV4-1 with TRBJ2-1, with 8 positions matching TRBD1. The sequence derives from a man aged 30 to 45 in good health. Sequences were obtained from memory CD8+ T cells sorted from blood. Specified subset: CD45RO+ cells pooled with CCR7-negative TemRA cells. CDR3: CASSPGQGWTEQFF. The CDR3 nucleotides are TGCGCCAGCAGCCCAGGACAGGGATGGACTGAGCAGTTCTTC.